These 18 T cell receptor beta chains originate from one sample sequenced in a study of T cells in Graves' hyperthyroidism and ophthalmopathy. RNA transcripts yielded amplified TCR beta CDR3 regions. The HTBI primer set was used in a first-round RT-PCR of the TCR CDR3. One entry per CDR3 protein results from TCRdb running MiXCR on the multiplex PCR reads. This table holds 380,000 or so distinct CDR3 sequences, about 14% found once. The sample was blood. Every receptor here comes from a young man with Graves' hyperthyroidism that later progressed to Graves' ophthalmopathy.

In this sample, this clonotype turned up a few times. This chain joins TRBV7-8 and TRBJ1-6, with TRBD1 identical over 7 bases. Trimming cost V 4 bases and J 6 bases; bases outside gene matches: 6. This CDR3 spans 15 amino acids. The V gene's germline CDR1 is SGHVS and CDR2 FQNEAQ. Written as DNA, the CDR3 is TGTGCCAGCAGCTCAGGGACAGCAATTAATTCACCCCTCCACTTT. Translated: CASSSGTAINSPLHF.

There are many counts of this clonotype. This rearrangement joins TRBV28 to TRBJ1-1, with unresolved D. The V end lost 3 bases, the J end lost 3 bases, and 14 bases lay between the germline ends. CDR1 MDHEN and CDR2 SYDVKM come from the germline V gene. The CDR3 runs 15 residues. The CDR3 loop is CASSLYAERDTEAFF. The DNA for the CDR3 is TGTGCCAGCAGTTTGTACGCCGAGCGGGACACTGAAGCTTTCTTT. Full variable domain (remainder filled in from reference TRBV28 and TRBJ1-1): DVKVTQSSRYLVKRTGEKVFLECVQDMDHENMFWYRQDPGLGLRLIYFSYDVKMKEKGDIPEGYSVSREKKERFSLILESASTNQTSMYLCASSLYAERDTEAFFGQGTRLTVV.

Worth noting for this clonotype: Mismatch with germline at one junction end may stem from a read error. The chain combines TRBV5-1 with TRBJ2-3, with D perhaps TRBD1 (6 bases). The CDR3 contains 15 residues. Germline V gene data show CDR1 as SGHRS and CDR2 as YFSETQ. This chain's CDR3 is CAGSYLTGPTDTQYF. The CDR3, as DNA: TGCGCCGGCAGCTACCTGACAGGCCCCACAGATACGCAGTATTTT. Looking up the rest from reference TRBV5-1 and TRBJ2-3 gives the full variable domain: KAGVTQTPRYLIKTRGQQVTLSCSPISGHRSVSWYQQTPGQGLQFLFEYFSETQRNKGNFPGRFSGRQFSNSRSEMNVSTLELGDSALYLCAGSYLTGPTDTQYFGPGTRLTVL.

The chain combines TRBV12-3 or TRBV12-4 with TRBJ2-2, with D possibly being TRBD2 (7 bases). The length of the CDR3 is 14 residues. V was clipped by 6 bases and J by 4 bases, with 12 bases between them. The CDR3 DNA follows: TGTGCCAGCAGGAAGGGGGGGTTCACCGGGGAGCTGTTTTTT. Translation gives CASRKGGFTGELFF.

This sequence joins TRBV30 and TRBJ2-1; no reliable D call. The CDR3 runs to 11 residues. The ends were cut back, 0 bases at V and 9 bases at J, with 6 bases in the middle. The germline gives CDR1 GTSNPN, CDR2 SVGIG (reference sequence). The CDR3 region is CAWSVVLEQFF. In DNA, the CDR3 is TGTGCCTGGAGTGTAGTGCTTGAGCAGTTCTTC.

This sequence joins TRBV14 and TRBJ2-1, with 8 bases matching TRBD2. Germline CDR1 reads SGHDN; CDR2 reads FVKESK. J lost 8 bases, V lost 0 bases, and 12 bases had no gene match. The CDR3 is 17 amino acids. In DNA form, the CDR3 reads TGTGCCAGCAGCCAAGAAAGGAGGACTAGCTTAACCGATGAGCAGTTCTTC. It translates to CASSQERRTSLTDEQFF. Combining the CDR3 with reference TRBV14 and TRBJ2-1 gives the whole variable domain EAGVTQFPSHSVIEKGQTVTLRCDPISGHDNLYWYRRVMGKEIKFLLHFVKESKQDESGMPNNRFLAERTGGTYSTLKVQPAELEDSGVYFCASSQERRTSLTDEQFFGPGTRLTVL.

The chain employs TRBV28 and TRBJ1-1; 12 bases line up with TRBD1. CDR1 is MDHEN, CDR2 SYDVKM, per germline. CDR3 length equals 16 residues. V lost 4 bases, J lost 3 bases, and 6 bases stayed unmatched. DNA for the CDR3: TGTGCCAGCAGTTCCGGGACAGGGGGCGCGGACACTGAAGCTTTCTTT. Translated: CASSSGTGGADTEAFF.

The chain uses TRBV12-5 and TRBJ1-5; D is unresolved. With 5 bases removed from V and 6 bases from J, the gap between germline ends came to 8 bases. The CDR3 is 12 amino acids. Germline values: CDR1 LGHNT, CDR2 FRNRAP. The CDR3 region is CASGPSTQPQHF. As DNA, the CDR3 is TGTGCTAGTGGTCCCTCCACTCAGCCCCAGCATTTT.

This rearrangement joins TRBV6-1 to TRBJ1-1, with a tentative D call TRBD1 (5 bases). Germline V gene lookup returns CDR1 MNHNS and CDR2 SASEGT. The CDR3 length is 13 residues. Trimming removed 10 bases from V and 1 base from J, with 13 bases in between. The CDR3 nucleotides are TGTGCCACCCAACCTCAGGGGAACACTGAAGCTTTCTTT. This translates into CATQPQGNTEAFF.

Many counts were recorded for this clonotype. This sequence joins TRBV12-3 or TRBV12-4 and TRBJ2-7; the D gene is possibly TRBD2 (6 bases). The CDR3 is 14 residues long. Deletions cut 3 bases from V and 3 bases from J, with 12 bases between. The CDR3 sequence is CASSLGGTSYEQYF. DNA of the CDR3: TGTGCCAGCAGTTTGGGGGGAACAAGCTACGAGCAGTACTTC.

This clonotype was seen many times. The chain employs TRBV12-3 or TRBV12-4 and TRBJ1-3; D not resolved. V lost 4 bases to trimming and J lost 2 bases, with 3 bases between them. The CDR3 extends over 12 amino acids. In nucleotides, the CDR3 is TGTGCCAGCAGTTGGACTGGAAACACCATATATTTT. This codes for CASSWTGNTIYF.

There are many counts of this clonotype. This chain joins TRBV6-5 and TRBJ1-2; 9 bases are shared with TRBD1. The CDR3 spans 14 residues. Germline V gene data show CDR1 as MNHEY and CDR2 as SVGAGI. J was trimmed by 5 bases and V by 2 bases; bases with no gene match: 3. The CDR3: CASSYVGQGYGYTF. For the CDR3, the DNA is TGTGCCAGCAGTTACGTGGGACAGGGATATGGCTACACCTTC.

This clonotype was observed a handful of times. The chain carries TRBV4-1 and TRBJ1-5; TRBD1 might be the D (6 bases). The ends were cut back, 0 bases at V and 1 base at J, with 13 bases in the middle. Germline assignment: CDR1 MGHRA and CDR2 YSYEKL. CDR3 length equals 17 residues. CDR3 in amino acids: CASSQDSTGRSNQPQHF. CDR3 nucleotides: TGCGCCAGCAGCCAAGATAGCACAGGGAGGAGCAATCAGCCCCAGCATTTT.

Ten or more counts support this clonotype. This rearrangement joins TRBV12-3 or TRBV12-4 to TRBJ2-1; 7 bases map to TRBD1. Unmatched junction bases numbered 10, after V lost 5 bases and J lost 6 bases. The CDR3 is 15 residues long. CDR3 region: CASSPPNHRGNEQFF. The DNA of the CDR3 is TGTGCCAGCAGTCCCCCTAACCACAGGGGCAATGAGCAGTTCTTC.

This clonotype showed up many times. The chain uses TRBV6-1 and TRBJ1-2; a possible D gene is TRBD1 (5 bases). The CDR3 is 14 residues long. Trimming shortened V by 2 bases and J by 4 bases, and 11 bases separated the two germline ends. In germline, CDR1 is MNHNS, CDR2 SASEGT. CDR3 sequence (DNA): TGTGCCAGCAGTGAATTCGGGGGAGCCTATGGCTACACCTTC. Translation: CASSEFGGAYGYTF.

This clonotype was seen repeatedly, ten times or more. CDR3 DNA: TGTGCCAGCAGAGCCAGGGTCAATGAGCAGTTCTTC. It specifies CASRARVNEQFF. The genes are TRBV6-2 or TRBV6-3 and TRBJ2-1, with D maybe TRBD1 (5 bases). CDR1 is MNHEY and CDR2 is SVGEGT in the germline V gene. This CDR3 spans 12 amino acids. V gave up 6 bases and J gave up 6 bases, with 9 bases separating them.

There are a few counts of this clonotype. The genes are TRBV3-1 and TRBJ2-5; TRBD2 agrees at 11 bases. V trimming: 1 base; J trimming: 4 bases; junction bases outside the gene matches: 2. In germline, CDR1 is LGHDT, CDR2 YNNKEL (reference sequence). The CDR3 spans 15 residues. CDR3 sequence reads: CASSQGLAGRETQYF. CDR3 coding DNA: TGTGCCAGCAGCCAAGGACTAGCGGGGAGAGAGACCCAGTACTTC.

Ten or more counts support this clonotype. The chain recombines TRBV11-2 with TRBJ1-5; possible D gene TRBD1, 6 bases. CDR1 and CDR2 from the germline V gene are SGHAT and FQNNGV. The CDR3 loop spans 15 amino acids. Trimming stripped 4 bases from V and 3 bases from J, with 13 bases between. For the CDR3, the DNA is TGTGCCAGCAGCTCCGGGGGGCAGACCAATCAGCCCCAGCATTTT. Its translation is CASSSGGQTNQPQHF.